This T cell receptor beta chain stems from a study of shared clonotypes between healthy human individuals. About the study: There were three CD4 naive, three CD4 memory, two CD8 naive and one CD8 memory plates per donor.

A remark on this clone: The target antigen is unknown.

General study results and limits: Estimated richness was generally greater in naive than memory subsets.

Assay: immunoSEQ multiplex PCR; the TCRdb copy retains only in-frame clones and omits some. The sample lists approximately 720,000 clones, 92% seen once, with about 24% in the top ten. J gave up 7 bases and V 2 bases, and 13 bases lay outside the gene matches. The CDR3 runs to 18 residues. Naive CD8 cells lacked CD45RO, underwent positive selection for CCR7 and left out terminally differentiated effector memory CD45RA+ cells. The donor population consisted of healthy HIV-negative adults with no recent acute infections or vaccinations. The sample was naive CD8+ T cells sorted from blood. The sequence came from a man aged 25 to 40 in good health. The chain couples TRBV5-3 to TRBJ2-1, with 12 bases aligning to TRBD2. TRBV5-3 is flagged as an ORF with uncertain function. The CDR3 DNA sequence: TGTGCCAGAAGCTTTCGACTAGCGGGGGTCCCATGGGGAAATGAGCAGTTCTTC. Its protein product is CARSFRLAGVPWGNEQFF.